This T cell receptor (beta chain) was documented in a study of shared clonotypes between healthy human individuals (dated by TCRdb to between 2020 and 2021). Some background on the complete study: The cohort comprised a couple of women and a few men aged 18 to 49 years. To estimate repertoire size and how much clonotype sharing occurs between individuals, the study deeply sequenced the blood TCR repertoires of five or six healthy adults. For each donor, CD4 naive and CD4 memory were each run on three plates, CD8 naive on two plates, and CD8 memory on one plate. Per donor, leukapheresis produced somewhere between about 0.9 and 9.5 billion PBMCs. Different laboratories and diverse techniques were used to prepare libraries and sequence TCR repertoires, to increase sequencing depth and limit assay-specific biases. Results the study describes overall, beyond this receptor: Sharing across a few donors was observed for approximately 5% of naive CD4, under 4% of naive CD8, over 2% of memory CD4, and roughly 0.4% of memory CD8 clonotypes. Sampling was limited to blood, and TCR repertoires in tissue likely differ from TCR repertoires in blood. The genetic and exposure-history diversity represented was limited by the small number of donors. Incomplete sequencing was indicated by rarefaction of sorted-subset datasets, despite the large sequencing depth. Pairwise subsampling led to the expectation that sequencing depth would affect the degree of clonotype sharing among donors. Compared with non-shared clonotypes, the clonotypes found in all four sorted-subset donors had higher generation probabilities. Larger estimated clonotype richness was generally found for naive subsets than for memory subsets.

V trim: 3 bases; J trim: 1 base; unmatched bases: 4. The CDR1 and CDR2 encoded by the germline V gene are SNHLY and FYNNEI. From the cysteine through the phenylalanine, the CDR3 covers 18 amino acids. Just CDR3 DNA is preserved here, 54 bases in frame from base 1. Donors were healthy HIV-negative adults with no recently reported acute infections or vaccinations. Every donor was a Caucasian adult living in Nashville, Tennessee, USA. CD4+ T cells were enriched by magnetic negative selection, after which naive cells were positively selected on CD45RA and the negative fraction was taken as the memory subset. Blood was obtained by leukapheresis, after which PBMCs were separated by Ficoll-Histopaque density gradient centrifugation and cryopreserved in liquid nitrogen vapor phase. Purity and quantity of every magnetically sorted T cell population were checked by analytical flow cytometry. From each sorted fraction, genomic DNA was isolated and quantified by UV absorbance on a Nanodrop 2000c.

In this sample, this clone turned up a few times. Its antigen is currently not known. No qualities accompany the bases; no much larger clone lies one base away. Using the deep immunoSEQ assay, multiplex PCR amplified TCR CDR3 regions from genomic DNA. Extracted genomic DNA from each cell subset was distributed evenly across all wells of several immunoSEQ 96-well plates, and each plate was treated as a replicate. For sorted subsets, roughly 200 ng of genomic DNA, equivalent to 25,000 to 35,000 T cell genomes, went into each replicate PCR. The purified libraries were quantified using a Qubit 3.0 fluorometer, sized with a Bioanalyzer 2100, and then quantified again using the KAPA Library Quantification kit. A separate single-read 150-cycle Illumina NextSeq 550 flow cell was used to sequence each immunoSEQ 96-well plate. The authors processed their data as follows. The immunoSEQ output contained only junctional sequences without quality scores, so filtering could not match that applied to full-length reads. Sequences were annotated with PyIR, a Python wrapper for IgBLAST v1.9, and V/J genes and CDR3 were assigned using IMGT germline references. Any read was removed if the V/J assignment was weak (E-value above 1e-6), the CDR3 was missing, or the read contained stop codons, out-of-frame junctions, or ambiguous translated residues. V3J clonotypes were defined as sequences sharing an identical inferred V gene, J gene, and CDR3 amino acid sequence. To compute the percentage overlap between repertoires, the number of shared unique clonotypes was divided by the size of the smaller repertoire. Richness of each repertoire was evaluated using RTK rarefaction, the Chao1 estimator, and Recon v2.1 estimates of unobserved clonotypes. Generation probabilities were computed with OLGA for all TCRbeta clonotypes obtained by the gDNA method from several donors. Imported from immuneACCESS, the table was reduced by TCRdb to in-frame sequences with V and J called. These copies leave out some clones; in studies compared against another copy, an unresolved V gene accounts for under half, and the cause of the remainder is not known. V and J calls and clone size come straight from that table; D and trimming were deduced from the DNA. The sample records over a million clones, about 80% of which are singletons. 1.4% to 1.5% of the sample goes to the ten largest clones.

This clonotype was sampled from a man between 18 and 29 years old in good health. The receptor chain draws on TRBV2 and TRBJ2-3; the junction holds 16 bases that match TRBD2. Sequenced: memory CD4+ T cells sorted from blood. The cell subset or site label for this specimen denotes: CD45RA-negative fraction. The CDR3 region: CASSEGTSGGAGTDTQYF. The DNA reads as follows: TGTGCCAGCAGTGAGGGGACTAGCGGGGGGGCTGGCACAGATACGCAGTATTTT.